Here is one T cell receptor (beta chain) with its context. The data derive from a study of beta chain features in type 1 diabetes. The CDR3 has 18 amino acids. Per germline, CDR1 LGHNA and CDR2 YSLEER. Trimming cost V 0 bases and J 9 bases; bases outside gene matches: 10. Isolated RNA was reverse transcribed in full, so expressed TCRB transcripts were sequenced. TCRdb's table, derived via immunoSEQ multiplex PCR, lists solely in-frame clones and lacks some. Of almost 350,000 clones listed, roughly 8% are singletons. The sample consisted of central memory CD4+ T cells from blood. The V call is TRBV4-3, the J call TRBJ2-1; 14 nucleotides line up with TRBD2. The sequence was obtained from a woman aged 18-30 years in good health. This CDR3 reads CASSQDPRLAGGKGEQFF. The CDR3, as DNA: TGCGCCAGCAGCCAAGACCCCCGACTAGCGGGAGGGAAGGGTGAGCAGTTCTTC.